One sample yielded the 17 T cell receptor beta chains listed below, sequenced in a study of blood T cells in healthy people across ages. The use of a sample-barcoded 5' primer and a J-beta primer mix characterized a second PCR of roughly 7 to 11 cycles. MiXCR, run by TCRdb on the 5' RACE reads, gives a single entry per CDR3 protein. The sample holds about 1.8 million distinct CDR3 sequences, roughly 50% seen once. Material: blood. These receptor sequences come from a woman aged 40 to 50 in good health.

This clonotype was seen a handful of times. The rearrangement joins TRBV4-1 to TRBJ2-7, with 11 bases that match TRBD1. Germline V gene lookup returns CDR1 MGHRA and CDR2 YSYEKL. CDR3 size: 15 residues. V dropped 3 bases and J dropped 4; count of bases not matched to a gene: 5. The CDR3: CASSHGQGAGYEQYF. CDR3 DNA sequence: TGCGCCAGCAGCCACGGACAGGGGGCAGGTTACGAGCAGTACTTC.

This clonotype was detected only a few times. This chain uses TRBV20-1 with TRBJ2-5; D unclear. The V gene's germline CDR1 is DFQATT and CDR2 SNEGSKA (reference sequence). V was shortened by 3 bases and J by 7 bases, with 9 bases between the two germline ends. CDR3 size: 11 residues. The CDR3 protein is CSARPRATQYF. CDR3 bases: TGCAGTGCTAGGCCCCGTGCGACCCAGTACTTC.

This clonotype is a singleton in its sample. The chain is built from TRBV6-1 and TRBJ2-3, with D unclear. There are 14 residues in the CDR3. Germline V gene sequence: CDR1 MNHNS, CDR2 SASEGT. V lost 10 bases to trimming and J lost 0 bases, with 14 bases between them. CDR3 nucleotides: TGTGCCACCGTACTGACGTTAAGCACAGATACGCAGTATTTT. Translation: CATVLTLSTDTQYF.

J is TRBJ1-5 and V is TRBV7-9, with unresolved D. Trimming cost V 1 base and J 0 bases, with 7 bases left between them. The CDR3 length is 15 residues. Per the germline V gene, CDR1 is SEHNR and CDR2 is FQNEAQ (reference sequence). This CDR3 is CASSLGHHSNQPQHF. CDR3 DNA: TGTGCCAGCAGCTTAGGACACCATAGCAATCAGCCCCAGCATTTT.

This chain connects TRBV6-2 or TRBV6-3 to TRBJ2-3; 9 nucleotides agree with TRBD2. This CDR3 spans 17 amino acids. The junction had 14 bases not matched to a gene; V was cut back by 6 bases and J by 4 bases. CDR1 and CDR2 (germline): MNHEY, SVGEGT. CDR3 region: CASSARILAGRSDTQYF. The CDR3, as DNA: TGTGCCAGCAGCGCCAGGATCCTAGCGGGGAGGTCAGATACGCAGTATTTT.

The CDR3 region is CSARSPDREGKLFF. The DNA of the CDR3 is TGCAGTGCTAGAAGTCCGGACAGGGAGGGAAAACTGTTTTTT. The chain uses TRBV20-1 and TRBJ1-4, with 8 bases matching TRBD1. The CDR3 is 14 amino acids. J gave up 10 bases and V 2 bases, and 9 bases lay outside the gene matches. Germline V gene data show CDR1 as DFQATT and CDR2 as SNEGSKA (reference sequence).

This sequence joins TRBV3-1 and TRBJ1-2; 8 bases are a match to TRBD1. The CDR3 extends over 13 amino acids. The V and J ends lost 1 base and 7 bases, in that order; junction bases with no gene match: 2. CDR1 LGHDT and CDR2 YNNKEL come from the germline V gene (reference sequence). The CDR3 sequence: CASSQGQGFGYTF. CDR3 DNA sequence: TGTGCCAGCAGCCAAGGACAGGGGTTTGGCTACACCTTC.

This clonotype was counted between two and nine times. The chain combines TRBV3-1 with TRBJ2-1; a possible D gene is TRBD2 (6 bases). V was trimmed by 6 bases and J by 3 bases, leaving 12 bases between them. Germline CDR1 is LGHDT and CDR2 is YNNKEL (reference sequence). The CDR3 totals 14 residues. As DNA, the CDR3 is TGTGCCAGCAGGGGCGGGGAGAACTACAATGAGCAGTTCTTC. This translates into CASRGGENYNEQFF.

Many counts were recorded for this clonotype. Relative to the germline gene, one junction end is altered; a read error may explain this. This chain connects TRBV6-1 to TRBJ2-7; D remains ambiguous. CDR1 is MNHNS and CDR2 is SASEGT in the germline V gene. This CDR3 is built from 13 residues. The CDR3 spells CASSRTESYEQYF. In DNA form, the CDR3 reads TGCGCCAGCAGCAGGACCGAGTCCTACGAGCAGTACTTC.

The J gene is TRBJ1-2, the V gene TRBV24-1; a weak D match, TRBD1 (6 bases). The CDR3 has 14 amino acids. Between the trimmed V and J ends, which lost 7 bases and 4 bases, there was a span of 15 bases. Germline values: CDR1 KGHDR, CDR2 SFDVKD. The CDR3 DNA sequence: TGTGCCACCAGCCTCTCCGGGGGCACCTATGGCTACACCTTC. Amino acid sequence: CATSLSGGTYGYTF.

This clonotype appeared a few times. This rearrangement joins TRBV6-5 to TRBJ2-1; the D is unclear. V shed 3 bases and J shed 9 bases, with 6 bases lying between them. The germline V gene has CDR1 MNHEY and CDR2 SVGAGI. The CDR3 spans 11 residues. The CDR3 nucleotides read TGTGCCAGCAGTTATTATGGTGAGCAGTTCTTC. Amino acid sequence: CASSYYGEQFF.

With regard to this clonotype: At one end, the junction sequence differs from germline, possibly due to a read error. This rearrangement joins TRBV20-1 to TRBJ2-3, with TRBD2 matching 8 bases. The CDR3 length is 14 residues. Germline V lookup: CDR1 DFQATT, CDR2 SNEGSKA (reference sequence). CDR3: CSAVRGGNTDAQYF. The CDR3 bases are TGCAGTGCTGTACGGGGGGGGAACACAGATGCGCAGTATTTT.

The chain employs TRBV20-1 and TRBJ2-1; D gene ambiguous. V was pared by 4 bases and J by 7 bases, with 23 bases between. The CDR3 is 16 amino acids. Germline CDR1 DFQATT, CDR2 SNEGSKA (reference sequence). As DNA, the CDR3 is TGCAGTGCTACGTCAGCGACACTCGAGACCTTAAATGAGCAGTTCTTC. Protein: CSATSATLETLNEQFF.

This clonotype was counted a few times. This sequence joins TRBV5-1 and TRBJ1-1, with D tentatively TRBD1 (6 bases). Per germline, CDR1 SGHRS and CDR2 YFSETQ. This CDR3 spans 14 amino acids. V dropped 4 bases and J dropped 6 bases, with 16 bases sitting between them. The CDR3: CASSPLTGSPEAFF. The CDR3 DNA reads TGCGCCAGCAGCCCTCTAACAGGGTCCCCTGAAGCTTTCTTT.

This chain links TRBV7-2 with TRBJ2-1; weak D call: TRBD2 (6 bases). The CDR3 length is 16 residues. CDR1 and CDR2 (germline): SGHTA, FQGNSA. Trimming left V 5 bases short and J 4 bases short, with 18 bases between. The CDR3 DNA sequence: TGTGCCAGCAGCCCCCCAAGAGCGGGCGATTACAATGAGCAGTTCTTC. Its translation is CASSPPRAGDYNEQFF.

The chain combines TRBV11-2 with TRBJ2-5, with a tentative D call TRBD1 (6 bases). V was pared by 1 base and J by 11 bases, with 17 bases between. Germline-derived CDR1 and CDR2 are SGHAT and FQNNGV. The CDR3 extends over 14 amino acids. The CDR3 bases are TGTGCCAGCAGCTTAGGGGGGCTTAGCAATGAGCAGTACTTC. It specifies CASSLGGLSNEQYF.

The V call is TRBV4-2, the J call TRBJ1-5, with TRBD1 as a possible D gene (6 bases). In germline, CDR1 is LGHNA, CDR2 YNFKEQ. The germline V and J ends were trimmed by 4 bases and 5 bases, with 15 bases remaining between them. CDR3 length equals 15 residues. This CDR3 is CASSPGEEGDQPQHF. The CDR3 bases are TGTGCCAGCAGCCCGGGGGAAGAGGGGGATCAGCCCCAGCATTTT.